This T cell receptor (beta chain) is from a study of T-cell reconstitution after alpha-beta-depleted transplantation in children. The study, taken as a whole, reports: Two months or so post-transplant, alpha-beta T cells reportedly derived from several hundred expanded graft clones. It was newly produced T cells that mostly accounted for T-cell counts and diversity one year after transplant.

Preparation of the TCRbeta library involved a method that used unique molecular identifiers. TCRdb re-analysed the PCR reads in MiXCR, keeping a single row per CDR3 protein. The sample has about 830,000 distinct CDR3 sequences; roughly 15% are singletons. The germline gives CDR1 SGHRS, CDR2 YFSETQ. The CDR3 is 16 residues long. V lost 7 bases to trimming and J lost 3 bases, with 17 bases between them. This clonotype turned up a few times. Its cognate antigen is unknown. Here the sequenced sample was PBMCs, mostly from graft donor cells, taken 360 days after TCRalphabeta/CD19-depleted stem cell transplant. The chain has TRBV5-1 and TRBJ2-6; D might be TRBD1 or TRBD2, each matching 6 bases. This TCR was recovered from a male patient under 18 who had a stem cell transplant for acute lymphoblastic leukemia, so the T cells may come from the graft donor. The CDR3 region is CASALGGGGGANVLTF. CDR3 bases: TGCGCCAGCGCGCTAGGGGGAGGAGGTGGGGCCAACGTCCTGACTTTC.